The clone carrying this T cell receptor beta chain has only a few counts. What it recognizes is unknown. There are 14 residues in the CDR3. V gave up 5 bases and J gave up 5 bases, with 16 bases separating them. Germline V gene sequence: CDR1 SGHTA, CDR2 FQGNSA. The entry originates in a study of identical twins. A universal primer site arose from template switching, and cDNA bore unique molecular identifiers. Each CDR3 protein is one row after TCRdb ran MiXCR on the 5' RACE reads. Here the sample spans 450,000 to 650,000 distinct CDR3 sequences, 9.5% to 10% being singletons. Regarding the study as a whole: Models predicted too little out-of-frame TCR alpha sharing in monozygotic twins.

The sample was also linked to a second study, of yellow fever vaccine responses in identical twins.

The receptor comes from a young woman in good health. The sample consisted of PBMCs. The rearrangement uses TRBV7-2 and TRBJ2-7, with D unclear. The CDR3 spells CASSAGQAWNEQYF. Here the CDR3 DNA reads TGTGCCAGCAGCGCAGGCCAGGCTTGGAACGAGCAGTACTTC.